Below, 27 T cell receptor beta chains from the same sample are listed, as sequenced in a study of cytomegalovirus exposure and HLA in healthy donors. Vbeta (60) and Jbeta (13) primers were used in the PCR. TCRdb's table, derived via immunoSEQ multiplex PCR, lists solely in-frame clones and lacks some. Among around 110,000 clones listed, more than 55% were seen once. Specimen: PBMCs. All receptors derive from a man aged 18 to 30 in good health and CMV-seronegative.

The chain combines TRBV2 with TRBJ1-1; D unclear. The CDR3 runs to 13 residues. Germline CDR1 and CDR2: SNHLY and FYNNEI. Trimming took off 3 bases at V and 3 bases at J, with 8 bases between the two ends. The CDR3 loop reads CASSDLEDTEAFF. The CDR3 bases are TGTGCCAGCAGTGACCTTGAGGACACTGAAGCTTTCTTT.

This clone was counted between two and nine times. The chain has TRBV5-1 and TRBJ2-1; 8 bases line up with TRBD2. The CDR3 totals 16 residues. CDR1 is SGHRS and CDR2 is YFSETQ in the germline V gene. V shed 0 bases and J 0 bases; nucleotides not matched to a gene: 2. The CDR3 sequence: CASSLVSGNSYNEQFF. As DNA, the CDR3 is TGCGCCAGCAGCTTGGTTAGCGGGAACTCCTACAATGAGCAGTTCTTC. The entire variable domain, with the rest obtained from reference TRBV5-1 and TRBJ2-1, is as follows: KAGVTQTPRYLIKTRGQQVTLSCSPISGHRSVSWYQQTPGQGLQFLFEYFSETQRNKGNFPGRFSGRQFSNSRSEMNVSTLELGDSALYLCASSLVSGNSYNEQFFGPGTRLTVL.

This clone was observed a handful of times. The chain couples TRBV6-6 to TRBJ2-7, with a possible D match to TRBD1 (7 bases). V lost 5 bases, J lost 0 bases, and 11 bases lay in between. Per germline, CDR1 MNHNY and CDR2 SVGAGI (reference sequence). The CDR3 is 14 amino acids. The CDR3 is CASSTRGDSYEQYF. As DNA, the CDR3 is TGTGCCAGCAGTACCAGGGGGGACTCCTACGAGCAGTACTTC.

The chain joins TRBV5-4 to TRBJ2-7; TRBD2 might be the D (6 bases). This CDR3 spans 13 amino acids. V lost 3 bases to trimming and J lost 6 bases, with 13 bases between them. The germline V gene encodes CDR1 SGHNT and CDR2 YYREEE (reference sequence). CDR3 sequence: CASSSDYPGEQYF. The CDR3 DNA is TGTGCCAGCAGCTCGGACTACCCGGGCGAGCAGTACTTC.

This chain uses TRBV28 with TRBJ2-1, with D possibly matching TRBD1 (6 bases). Germline loops: CDR1 MDHEN, CDR2 SYDVKM. The germline V and J ends were trimmed by 7 bases and 2 bases, with 15 bases remaining between them. The CDR3 contains 15 residues. The CDR3 bases are TGTGCCAGCATTACCCAGGGGAGCCCCTACAATGAGCAGTTCTTC. Protein sequence: CASITQGSPYNEQFF. The full variable domain, completed using reference TRBV28 and TRBJ2-1, is DVKVTQSSRYLVKRTGEKVFLECVQDMDHENMFWYRQDPGLGLRLIYFSYDVKMKEKGDIPEGYSVSREKKERFSLILESASTNQTSMYLCASITQGSPYNEQFFGPGTRLTVL.

This chain joins TRBV4-3 and TRBJ1-2; D possibly corresponds to TRBD1 (5 bases). In germline, CDR1 is LGHNA, CDR2 YSLEER. CDR3 size: 14 residues. Trimming shortened V by 0 bases and J by 6 bases, and 11 bases separated the two germline ends. The CDR3 nucleotides are TGCGCCAGCAGCCAAGATGGCCAGGGCCATGGCTACACCTTC. This codes for CASSQDGQGHGYTF.

The CDR3 loop is CAWSRPSYEQYF. For the CDR3, the DNA is TGTGCCTGGAGCAGGCCCTCCTACGAGCAGTACTTC. This chain links TRBV30 with TRBJ2-7; D unclear. The V and J ends lost 3 bases and 0 bases respectively, with 6 bases between them. CDR1 and CDR2 from the germline V gene are GTSNPN and SVGIG (reference sequence). This CDR3 comprises 12 residues.

This rearrangement joins TRBV19 to TRBJ2-1, with D tentatively TRBD2 (5 bases). Trimming stripped 3 bases from V and 7 bases from J, with 16 bases between. Germline V CDR1 and CDR2: LNHDA, SQIVND (reference sequence). CDR3 length: 15 amino acids. The CDR3 nucleotides read TGTGCCAGTAGTATGCCAGGAGGAGGTGGGAATGAGCAGTTCTTC. Its translation: CASSMPGGGGNEQFF.

This clone showed up just a few times. This sequence joins TRBV28 and TRBJ1-2; possible D gene TRBD1, 5 bases. The germline V and J ends were trimmed by 2 bases and 8 bases, with 6 bases remaining between them. Germline CDR1 and CDR2: MDHEN and SYDVKM. The CDR3 sequence is 11 residues long. The CDR3 spells CASSLGGGYTF. CDR3 nucleotides: TGTGCCAGCAGTTTAGGGGGGGGCTACACCTTC.

This clone appeared a single time. The CDR3 is CASRGLGRGPPEQFF. CDR3 nucleotides: TGTGCCAGCAGGGGGTTGGGGCGGGGGCCGCCTGAGCAGTTCTTC. The chain is built from TRBV6-5 and TRBJ2-1; D might be TRBD2 (7 bases). Trimming stripped 6 bases from V and 9 bases from J, with 21 bases between. Germline V gene data show CDR1 as MNHEY and CDR2 as SVGAGI. The CDR3 has 15 amino acids.

The chain employs TRBV28 and TRBJ2-7; maybe TRBD2 (5 bases). CDR3 length: 17 amino acids. Germline CDR1 reads MDHEN; CDR2 reads SYDVKM. Trimming cost V 2 bases and J 2 bases, with 19 bases left between them. The CDR3 DNA reads as TGTGCCAGCAGTTTAAGGGTTTCGGGTAGAGGGACCTACGAGCAGTACTTC. This gives the protein CASSLRVSGRGTYEQYF. The full variable domain, in which reference TRBV28 and TRBJ2-7 provide the parts outside the CDR3, is DVKVTQSSRYLVKRTGEKVFLECVQDMDHENMFWYRQDPGLGLRLIYFSYDVKMKEKGDIPEGYSVSREKKERFSLILESASTNQTSMYLCASSLRVSGRGTYEQYFGPGTRLTVT.

The chain combines TRBV7-8 with TRBJ2-2; 12 bases are a match to TRBD2. The CDR3 has 17 amino acids. V dropped 8 bases and J dropped 2; count of bases not matched to a gene: 9. Per the germline V gene, CDR1 is SGHVS and CDR2 is FQNEAQ. This CDR3 is CASGRRTSGANTGELFF. Here the CDR3 DNA reads TGTGCCAGCGGTCGAAGGACTAGCGGGGCTAACACCGGGGAGCTGTTTTTT. Full variable domain (outside the CDR3, taken from reference TRBV7-8 and TRBJ2-2): GAGVSQSPRYKVAKRGQDVALRCDPISGHVSLFWYQQALGQGPEFLTYFQNEAQLDKSGLPSDRFFAERPEGSVSTLKIQRTQQEDSAVYLCASGRRTSGANTGELFFGEGSRLTVL.

The rearrangement uses TRBV5-1 and TRBJ2-3, with 8 bases lining up with TRBD2. The V gene end was trimmed by 0 bases and the J gene end by 0 bases; junction bases not matched to a gene: 3. Germline V lookup: CDR1 SGHRS, CDR2 YFSETQ. The CDR3 is 16 residues long. The DNA of the CDR3 is TGCGCCAGCAGCTTGGAGTCGGGGGGGAGCACAGATACGCAGTATTTT. This sequence encodes CASSLESGGSTDTQYF.

The chain couples TRBV27 to TRBJ2-6; D is undetermined. Germline CDR1 MNHEY, CDR2 SMNVEV (reference sequence). The CDR3 spans 16 residues. Trimming removed 1 base at V and 2 bases at J, with 9 bases between. CDR3 bases: TGTGCCAGCAGTTTATACTTTCAGGCTGGGGCCAACGTCCTGACTTTC. Translating it yields CASSLYFQAGANVLTF.

This rearrangement joins TRBV6-5 to TRBJ1-4; TRBD1 matches at 7 bases. Per the germline V gene, CDR1 is MNHEY and CDR2 is SVGAGI. V lost 8 bases to trimming and J lost 5 bases; unmatched junction nucleotides: 5. CDR3 length: 13 amino acids. In DNA form, the CDR3 reads TGTGCCAGCGCCGGGACAGCGAATGAAAAACTGTTTTTT. Its translation is CASAGTANEKLFF.

This clone was observed a few times. The gene calls are TRBV6-5 and TRBJ2-7; D is unresolved. The CDR3 extends over 14 amino acids. Germline assignment: CDR1 MNHEY and CDR2 SVGAGI. The V gene lost 4 bases and the J gene lost 0 bases, with 10 bases spanning the gap. The CDR3 nucleotides read TGTGCCAGCAGTTCACCCACTAACTCCTACGAGCAGTACTTC. Translating it yields CASSSPTNSYEQYF.

CDR3 bases: TGTGCCAGCAGCCCCCGACAGGGAACCCCTGGGGCCAACGTCCTGACTTTC. Translating gives CASSPRQGTPGANVLTF. This sequence joins TRBV9 and TRBJ2-6, with TRBD1 matching 7 bases. V dropped 4 bases and J dropped 2; count of bases not matched to a gene: 9. The CDR3 has 17 amino acids. CDR1 is SGDLS and CDR2 is YYNGEE in the germline V gene.

J is TRBJ1-4 and V is TRBV28; a possible D gene is TRBD1 (6 bases). V was shortened by 3 bases and J by 8 bases, with 22 bases between the two germline ends. Germline lookup yields CDR1 MDHEN and CDR2 SYDVKM. This CDR3 comprises 17 residues. The CDR3 region is CASSFRGGPAISEKLFF. Here the CDR3 DNA reads TGTGCCAGCAGTTTTCGGGGGGGCCCGGCGATATCCGAAAAACTGTTTTTT.

J is TRBJ1-5 and V is TRBV30; 9 bases are a match to TRBD1. The CDR3 extends over 18 amino acids. The germline CDR1 and CDR2 sequences are GTSNPN and SVGIG (reference sequence). The trim removed 2 bases at V and 7 bases at J, leaving 18 bases unmatched. The CDR3 loop reads CAWSPYDIRGQGWQPQHF. The CDR3 DNA reads as TGTGCCTGGAGTCCCTACGACATTAGAGGACAGGGGTGGCAGCCCCAGCATTTT.

The chain employs TRBV7-9 and TRBJ2-1, with D perhaps matching TRBD2 (6 bases). The CDR3 consists of 13 residues. Trimming removed 3 bases from V and 10 bases from J, with 13 bases in between. Germline lookup yields CDR1 SEHNR and CDR2 FQNEAQ (reference sequence). The CDR3 region is CASSLGGLEEQFF. CDR3 nucleotides: TGTGCCAGCAGCTTGGGGGGACTCGAAGAGCAGTTCTTC.

This sequence joins TRBV4-1 and TRBJ2-1, with D perhaps TRBD2 (5 bases). Deletions cut 1 base from V and 4 bases from J, with 8 bases between. Germline V gives CDR1 MGHRA, CDR2 YSYEKL. The CDR3 runs to 14 residues. CDR3 residues: CASSQAPGYNEQFF. The CDR3 nucleotides read TGCGCCAGCAGCCAAGCCCCGGGATACAATGAGCAGTTCTTC.

The gene calls are TRBV10-3 and TRBJ2-7; 7 nucleotides line up with TRBD1. Germline V gene data show CDR1 as ENHRY and CDR2 as SYGVKD. Trimming removed 6 bases from V and 6 bases from J; junction bases left unmatched: 8. This CDR3 has 13 amino acids. CDR3 region: CAIRSTGRGEQYF. In DNA, the CDR3 is TGTGCCATCAGGTCGACAGGGCGAGGCGAGCAGTACTTC.

This chain connects TRBV6-1 to TRBJ1-5; TRBD1 aligns across 10 bases. The germline CDR1 and CDR2 sequences are MNHNS and SASEGT. The CDR3 covers 18 residues. The V and J ends lost 3 bases and 0 bases, in that order; junction bases with no gene match: 8. The CDR3, as DNA: TGTGCCAGCAGTGATCCTCGGGACAGGGGTTTTAGCAATCAGCCCCAGCATTTT. Translated: CASSDPRDRGFSNQPQHF.

This clone was seen a handful of times. This chain uses TRBV30 with TRBJ2-1; a possible D gene is TRBD1 (5 bases). The V gene's germline CDR1 is GTSNPN and CDR2 SVGIG (reference sequence). The CDR3 is 16 residues long. Between the trimmed V and J ends, which lost 4 bases and 0 bases, there was a span of 16 bases. CDR3 in DNA: TGTGCCTGGAAAGCTACAGGCCTAAGCTCCTACAATGAGCAGTTCTTC. Residues: CAWKATGLSSYNEQFF.

The rearrangement joins TRBV7-9 to TRBJ2-3, with a tentative D call TRBD1 (5 bases). The CDR3 is 15 amino acids. Germline V gene data show CDR1 as SEHNR and CDR2 as FQNEAQ (reference sequence). The V and J ends lost 1 base and 0 bases respectively, with 8 bases between them. The CDR3 here is CASSLGDSSTDTQYF. The CDR3 nucleotides read TGTGCCAGCAGCTTAGGCGACAGTAGCACAGATACGCAGTATTTT.

J is TRBJ2-7 and V is TRBV7-2; 14 positions match TRBD2. The CDR3 runs 16 residues. J lost 3 bases, V lost 1 base, and 2 bases had no gene match. Germline V gene lookup returns CDR1 SGHTA and CDR2 FQGNSA. CDR3 in amino acids: CASSLVGTSGSYEQYF. The DNA for the CDR3 is TGTGCCAGCAGCTTAGTGGGGACTAGCGGGAGCTACGAGCAGTACTTC.

The chain combines TRBV2 with TRBJ2-5; D is perhaps TRBD2 (6 bases). From germline, CDR1 is SNHLY and CDR2 FYNNEI. The CDR3 contains 11 residues. V lost 8 bases and J lost 7, with 11 bases in between. The CDR3 nucleotides are TGTGCCAGCGGCCGGGACTTGACCCAGTACTTC. This codes for CASGRDLTQYF.